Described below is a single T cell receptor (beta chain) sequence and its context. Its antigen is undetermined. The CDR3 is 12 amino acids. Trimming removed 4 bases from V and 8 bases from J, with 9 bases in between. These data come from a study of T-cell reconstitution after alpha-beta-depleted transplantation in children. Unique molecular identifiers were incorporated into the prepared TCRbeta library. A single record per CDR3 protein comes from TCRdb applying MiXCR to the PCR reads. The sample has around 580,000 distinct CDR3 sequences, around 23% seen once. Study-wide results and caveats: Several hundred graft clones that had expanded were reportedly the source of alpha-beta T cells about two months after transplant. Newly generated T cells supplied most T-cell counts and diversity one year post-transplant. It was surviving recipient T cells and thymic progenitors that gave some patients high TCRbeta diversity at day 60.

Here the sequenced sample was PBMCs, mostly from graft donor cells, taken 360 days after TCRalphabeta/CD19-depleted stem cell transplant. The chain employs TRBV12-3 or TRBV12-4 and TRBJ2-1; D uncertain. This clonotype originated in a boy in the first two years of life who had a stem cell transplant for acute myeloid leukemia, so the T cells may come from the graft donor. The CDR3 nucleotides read TGTGCCAGCAGTTATTCCGCCTATGAGCAGTTCTTC. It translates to CASSYSAYEQFF.